This T cell receptor (beta chain) was captured in a study of blood T cell repertoires in COVID-19. Overall study: From T cells, B-cell-depleted T cells, or PBMCs came the material, which was cDNA or gDNA.

The V gene's germline CDR1 is LNHDA and CDR2 SQIVND (reference sequence). V lost 7 bases, J lost 6 bases, and 6 bases stayed unmatched. This CDR3 has 12 residues. In the authors' methods: Counts of nucleated cells, estimated from reference gene primer amplification, were obtained. TCRdb's table, derived via immunoSEQ multiplex PCR, lists solely in-frame clones and lacks some. From that table come the V and J calls and clone size; the DNA was used to work out D and trimming. The table shows roughly 120,000 clones, with approximately 83% occurring only once. The rearrangement joins TRBV19 to TRBJ2-7; TRBD1 aligns across 7 bases. The sequence was collected from a woman in her 70s with acute or convalescent COVID-19. Input material: peripheral blood. CDR3 region: CASTGGRGEQYF. The CDR3 nucleotides are TGTGCCAGTACAGGGGGACGCGGCGAGCAGTACTTC. The complete variable domain, with remaining parts taken from reference TRBV19 and TRBJ2-7, reads DGGITQSPKYLFRKEGQNVTLSCEQNLNHDAMYWYRQDPGQGLRLIYYSQIVNDFQKGDIAEGYSVSREKKESFPLTVTSAQKNPTAFYLCASTGGRGEQYFGPGTRLTVT.